The 16 T cell receptor beta chains listed next were all sequenced from one sample in a study of shared clonotypes between healthy human individuals. TCRdb's copy holds only in-frame clones and misses some; the assay was immunoSEQ multiplex PCR. The sample contains over a million clones, roughly 96% of which appear only once. Sequencing was carried out using naive CD4+ T cells sorted from blood. The sample's subset: CD45RA+ positively selected. These receptors all come from a man in his thirties or forties in good health.

This clone was observed once. This chain joins TRBV27 and TRBJ2-3; D uncertain. CDR1 and CDR2 (germline): MNHEY, SMNVEV (reference sequence). Trimming took 5 bases from V and 0 from J, leaving 18 bases between them. The CDR3 runs 17 residues. CDR3 sequence reads: CASSTTTGGLSTDTQYF. CDR3 coding DNA: TGTGCCAGCAGTACAACGACTGGCGGCCTGAGCACAGATACGCAGTATTTT.

With regard to this clone: Other nucleotide sequences from this sample produce the same CDR3. This sequence joins TRBV11-2 and TRBJ1-2; tentative D call: TRBD1 (6 bases). Trimming shortened V by 5 bases and J by 2 bases, and 9 bases separated the two germline ends. This CDR3 is built from 13 residues. The germline V gene has CDR1 SGHAT and CDR2 FQNNGV. CDR3 region: CASSPGQNYGYTF. The CDR3 nucleotides are TGTGCCAGCAGCCCTGGACAGAACTATGGCTACACCTTC.

This clone is a singleton in its sample. Other DNA sequences from this sample encode an identical CDR3 as well. J is TRBJ1-2 and V is TRBV7-2, with TRBD1 matching over 8 bases. Germline CDR1 and CDR2: SGHTA and FQGNSA. V was clipped by 5 bases and J by 4 bases; unmatched bases: 3. The CDR3 covers 13 residues. In nucleotides, the CDR3 is TGTGCCAGCAGCCCTGGACAGGGCTATGGCTACACCTTC. It encodes CASSPGQGYGYTF.

The chain couples TRBV18 to TRBJ1-2; D is unclear. The CDR3 runs to 13 residues. The germline gives CDR1 KGHSH, CDR2 LQKENI. Between the trimmed V and J ends, which lost 2 bases and 5 bases, there was a span of 9 bases. The CDR3, as DNA: TGTGCCAGCTCACCATTAGAGTTGTATGGCTACACCTTC. Translation: CASSPLELYGYTF.

In this sample, this clone turned up once. The J gene is TRBJ2-3, the V gene TRBV29-1, with TRBD1 matching over 9 bases. CDR1 SQVTM and CDR2 ANQGSEA come from the germline V gene. The CDR3 sequence is 13 residues long. Trimming at V came to 6 bases and at J to 3 bases, leaving 4 bases not matched to a gene. CDR3 nucleotides: TGCAGCGTGCCAGGGACAGGGACAGATACGCAGTATTTT. This translates into CSVPGTGTDTQYF.

This rearrangement joins TRBV29-1 to TRBJ2-3; no firm D call. Between the trimmed V and J ends, which lost 4 bases and 0 bases, there was a span of 5 bases. The CDR3 covers 12 residues. Germline V gene lookup returns CDR1 SQVTM and CDR2 ANQGSEA. In DNA, the CDR3 is TGCAGCGTTGGCGGAAGCACAGATACGCAGTATTTT. Protein sequence: CSVGGSTDTQYF.

V and J are TRBV7-3 and TRBJ2-1, with a possible D match to TRBD2 (5 bases). V was cut by 0 bases and J by 9 bases, with 6 bases left in between. The CDR3 sequence is 12 residues long. In germline, CDR1 is SGHTA, CDR2 FQGTGA. CDR3 in amino acids: CASSLTGSEQFF. CDR3 in DNA: TGTGCCAGCAGCTTAACTGGGAGTGAGCAGTTCTTC. Drawing the rest from reference TRBV7-3 and TRBJ2-1, the complete variable domain is GAGVSQTPSNKVTEKGKYVELRCDPISGHTALYWYRQSLGQGPEFLIYFQGTGAADDSGLPNDRFFAVRPEGSVSTLKIQRTERGDSAVYLCASSLTGSEQFFGPGTRLTVL.

The rearrangement uses TRBV18 and TRBJ1-5; 12 bases agree with TRBD1. The germline gives CDR1 KGHSH, CDR2 LQKENI. CDR3 length equals 16 residues. The junction had 3 bases not matched to a gene; V was cut back by 0 bases and J by 6 bases. CDR3: CASSPPGTGGLQPQHF. CDR3 bases: TGTGCCAGCTCACCACCCGGGACAGGGGGCCTTCAGCCCCAGCATTTT.

This sequence joins TRBV6-5 and TRBJ2-5; D is unclear. Germline-derived CDR1 and CDR2 are MNHEY and SVGAGI. The CDR3 has 14 amino acids. Trimming removed 0 bases at V and 5 bases at J, with 10 bases between. CDR3 in amino acids: CASSYSFGGETQYF. Here the CDR3 DNA reads TGTGCCAGCAGTTACTCTTTCGGTGGGGAGACCCAGTACTTC.

This chain uses TRBV6-5 with TRBJ2-4; D perhaps matches TRBD2 (5 bases). V was cut by 4 bases and J by 8 bases, with 15 bases left in between. CDR3 length: 14 residues. CDR1 is MNHEY and CDR2 is SVGAGI in the germline V gene. DNA of the CDR3: TGTGCCAGCAGTTCGCTAACTAGGCGGTACATTCAGTACTTC. Encoded protein: CASSSLTRRYIQYF.

In regard to this clone: The same CDR3 is also encoded by other DNA sequences in this sample. The chain joins TRBV5-1 to TRBJ2-3; D not certain. The germline V gene encodes CDR1 SGHRS and CDR2 YFSETQ. The CDR3 length is 12 residues. Trimming cost V 3 bases and J 2 bases, with 4 bases left between them. The CDR3 protein is CASSSNTDTQYF. In nucleotides, the CDR3 is TGCGCCAGCAGCTCCAACACAGATACGCAGTATTTT.

The chain couples TRBV18 to TRBJ2-3; 9 bases align to TRBD2. This CDR3 is built from 14 residues. V shed 6 bases, J shed 6 bases, and the junction held 7 bases outside the gene matches. CDR1 and CDR2 from the germline V gene are KGHSH and LQKENI. The CDR3 spells CASSESSGIDTQYF. The CDR3 DNA is TGTGCCAGCTCTGAGTCTAGCGGGATCGATACGCAGTATTTT.

As to this clone: Other DNA sequences within the sample encode an identical CDR3. Here the CDR3 DNA reads TGTGCCAGCAGTCCTCAGGGAAACGAGCAGTACTTC. This sequence encodes CASSPQGNEQYF. The chain uses TRBV28 and TRBJ2-7; tentative D call: TRBD1 (5 bases). Germline V CDR1 and CDR2: MDHEN, SYDVKM. The V and J ends lost 5 bases and 5 bases respectively, with 10 bases between them. The CDR3 has 12 amino acids.

The chain combines TRBV5-6 with TRBJ1-5, with 7 bases lining up with TRBD1. Trimming took 3 bases from V and 7 from J; bases not matched to a gene: 7. The germline CDR1 and CDR2 sequences are SGHDT and YYEEEE. This CDR3 spans 14 amino acids. CDR3 sequence reads: CASSSLQGGQPQHF. The CDR3, as DNA: TGTGCCAGCAGCTCACTCCAGGGGGGGCAGCCCCAGCATTTT. Supplemented by reference TRBV5-6 and TRBJ1-5, the full variable domain reads DAGVTQSPTHLIKTRGQQVTLRCSPKSGHDTVSWYQQALGQGPQFIFQYYEEEERQRGNFPDRFSGHQFPNYSSELNVNALLLGDSALYLCASSSLQGGQPQHFGDGTRLSIL.

V is TRBV4-3 and J is TRBJ1-2, with D possibly matching TRBD1 (6 bases). Germline V gene sequence: CDR1 LGHNA, CDR2 YSLEER. CDR3 length: 16 amino acids. V dropped 0 bases and J dropped 3 bases, with 14 bases sitting between them. The CDR3 nucleotides are TGCGCCAGCAGCCAAGATGTGGGGGGGGCGGACTATGGCTACACCTTC. Translated, it gives CASSQDVGGADYGYTF.

The chain links TRBV5-4 to TRBJ2-5; weak D call: TRBD2 (5 bases). CDR1 is SGHNT and CDR2 is YYREEE in the germline V gene (reference sequence). Trimming removed 1 base from V and 0 bases from J, with 7 bases in between. This CDR3 has 14 residues. CDR3 nucleotides: TGTGCCAGCAGCTTGCAAGCGGACCAAGAGACCCAGTACTTC. Protein sequence: CASSLQADQETQYF.